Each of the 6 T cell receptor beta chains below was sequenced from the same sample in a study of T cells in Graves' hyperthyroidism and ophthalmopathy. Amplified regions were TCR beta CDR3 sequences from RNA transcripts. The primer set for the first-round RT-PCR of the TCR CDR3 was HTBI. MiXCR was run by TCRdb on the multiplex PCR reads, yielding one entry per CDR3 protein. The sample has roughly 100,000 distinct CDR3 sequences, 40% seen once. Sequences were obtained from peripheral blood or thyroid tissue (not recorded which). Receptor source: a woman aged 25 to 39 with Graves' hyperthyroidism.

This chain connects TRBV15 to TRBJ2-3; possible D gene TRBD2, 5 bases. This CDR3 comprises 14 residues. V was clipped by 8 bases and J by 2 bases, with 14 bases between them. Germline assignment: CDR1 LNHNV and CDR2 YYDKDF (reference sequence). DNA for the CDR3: TGTGCCACCTCGGGCCCGGACTTCACAGATACGCAGTATTTT. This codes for CATSGPDFTDTQYF. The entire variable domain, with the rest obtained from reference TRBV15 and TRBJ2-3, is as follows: DAMVIQNPRYQVTQFGKPVTLSCSQTLNHNVMYWYQQKSSQAPKLLFHYYDKDFNNEADTPDNFQSRRPNTSFCFLDIRSPGLGDTAMYLCATSGPDFTDTQYFGPGTRLTVL.

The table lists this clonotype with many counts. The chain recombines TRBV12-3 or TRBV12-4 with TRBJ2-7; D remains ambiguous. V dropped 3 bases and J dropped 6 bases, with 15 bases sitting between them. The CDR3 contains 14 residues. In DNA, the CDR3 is TGTGCCAGCAGTTTTCAGAGGCTCACCGGCGAGCAGTACTTC. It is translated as CASSFQRLTGEQYF.

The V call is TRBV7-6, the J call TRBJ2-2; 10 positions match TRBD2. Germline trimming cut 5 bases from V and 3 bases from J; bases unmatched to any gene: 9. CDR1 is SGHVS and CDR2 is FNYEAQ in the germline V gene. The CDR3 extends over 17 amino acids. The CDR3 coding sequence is TGTGCCAGCAGCGCATTTCTAGCGGGAGCTGACACCGGGGAGCTGTTTTTT. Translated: CASSAFLAGADTGELFF.

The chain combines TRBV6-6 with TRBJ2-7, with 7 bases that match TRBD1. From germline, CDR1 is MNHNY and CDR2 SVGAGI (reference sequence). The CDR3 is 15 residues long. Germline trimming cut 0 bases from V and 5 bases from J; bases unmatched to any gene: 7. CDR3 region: CASSYSDRTFDEQYF. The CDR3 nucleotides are TGTGCCAGCAGTTACTCGGACAGGACGTTTGACGAGCAGTACTTC.

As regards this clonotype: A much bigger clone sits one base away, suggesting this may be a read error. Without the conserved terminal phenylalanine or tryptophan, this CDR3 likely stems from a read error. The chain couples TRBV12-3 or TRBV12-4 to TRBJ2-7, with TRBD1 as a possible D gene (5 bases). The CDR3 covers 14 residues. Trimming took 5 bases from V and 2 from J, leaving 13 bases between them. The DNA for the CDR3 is TGTGCCAGCAGTAAAACAGGCAGGCCCTACGAGCAGTACTCC. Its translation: CASSKTGRPYEQYS.

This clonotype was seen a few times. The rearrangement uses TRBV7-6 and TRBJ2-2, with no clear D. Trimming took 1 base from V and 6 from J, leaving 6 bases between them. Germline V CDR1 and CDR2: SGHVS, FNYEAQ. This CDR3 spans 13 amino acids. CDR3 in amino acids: CASSLGTAGELFF. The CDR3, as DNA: TGTGCCAGCAGCTTAGGAACTGCCGGGGAGCTGTTTTTT. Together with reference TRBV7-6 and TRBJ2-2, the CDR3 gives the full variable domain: GAGVSQSPRYKVTKRGQDVALRCDPISGHVSLYWYRQALGQGPEFLTYFNYEAQQDKSGLPNDRFSAERPEGSISTLTIQRTEQRDSAMYRCASSLGTAGELFFGEGSRLTVL.